This entry lists 12 T cell receptor beta chains sequenced from one sample in a study of T cell repertoires in ileal Crohn's disease. Time point specified: proximal margin of the surgical specimen (macroscopically non-inflamed). The protocol was immunoSEQ multiplex PCR, while the TCRdb copy is restricted to in-frame clones and leaves out a portion. The data show 6,600 or so clones, around two thirds seen once. The sequencing sample was made of ileal tissue. The receptors here all came from an adult with Crohn's disease.

The chain joins TRBV28 to TRBJ2-3; 10 bases map to TRBD2. Germline V gene lookup returns CDR1 MDHEN and CDR2 SYDVKM. The V and J ends lost 6 bases and 5 bases, in that order; junction bases with no gene match: 8. The CDR3 length is 15 residues. CDR3 nucleotide sequence: TGTGCCAGCAGCGAGAGCGGGAGGGCCGGAGATACGCAGTATTTT. It encodes CASSESGRAGDTQYF.

This clone was recorded only once. This rearrangement joins TRBV6-1 to TRBJ1-5, with D unclear. V lost 5 bases and J 5 bases, leaving 7 bases between the germline ends. This CDR3 region has 12 residues. From germline, CDR1 is MNHNS and CDR2 SASEGT. CDR3 sequence reads: CASSKRYQPQHF. DNA of the CDR3: TGTGCCAGCAGTAAAAGGTATCAGCCCCAGCATTTT.

The rearrangement uses TRBV7-3 and TRBJ1-1; D is uncertain. The germline V and J ends were trimmed by 1 base and 3 bases, with 12 bases remaining between them. CDR1 is SGHTA and CDR2 is FQGTGA in the germline V gene. The CDR3 has 15 residues. The CDR3 region is CASSLIRVPDTEAFF. The CDR3 region has the DNA TGTGCCAGCAGCTTAATTAGGGTACCCGACACTGAAGCTTTCTTT.

The chain combines TRBV19 with TRBJ1-2; 9 nucleotides match TRBD1. CDR3 size: 13 residues. V lost 3 bases to trimming and J lost 8 bases; unmatched junction nucleotides: 4. Germline CDR1 and CDR2: LNHDA and SQIVND (reference sequence). The CDR3 is CASSIDRGDGYTF. The CDR3 DNA reads TGTGCCAGTAGTATCGACAGGGGGGACGGCTACACCTTC.

This chain links TRBV11-2 with TRBJ2-1; 13 bases line up with TRBD2. The CDR3 contains 15 residues. Germline lookup yields CDR1 SGHAT and CDR2 FQNNGV. The V and J ends lost 7 bases and 8 bases, in that order; junction bases with no gene match: 8. This CDR3 reads CASTRTSGSRDEQFF. As DNA, the CDR3 is TGTGCCAGCACCAGGACTAGCGGGAGTAGGGATGAGCAGTTCTTC.

There are a few counts of this clone. This chain connects TRBV29-1 to TRBJ2-1, with TRBD2 matching over 11 bases. In germline, CDR1 is SQVTM, CDR2 ANQGSEA. V gave up 6 bases and J gave up 4 bases; unmatched junction bases: 8. This CDR3 spans 15 amino acids. This chain's CDR3 is CSVDTSGSAYNEQFF. The CDR3 DNA sequence: TGCAGCGTCGATACTAGCGGGAGTGCTTACAATGAGCAGTTCTTC.

The rearrangement links TRBV23-1 to TRBJ2-1, with D unresolved. TRBV23-1 is treated as an ORF (open reading frame) with a function not yet certain. V lost 3 bases and J 2 bases, leaving 11 bases between the germline ends. This CDR3 contains 15 residues. CDR3 in amino acids: CASSHKPRPYNEQFF. The CDR3 nucleotides are TGCGCCAGCAGTCACAAACCCAGGCCCTACAATGAGCAGTTCTTC.

V gene TRBV9 combines with J gene TRBJ1-2; D perhaps matches TRBD1 (5 bases). The CDR3 is 13 amino acids. Trimming removed 0 bases from V and 3 bases from J, with 6 bases in between. The germline V gene has CDR1 SGDLS and CDR2 YYNGEE. The CDR3 here is CASSVGGDYGYTF. For the CDR3, the DNA is TGTGCCAGCAGCGTAGGAGGGGACTATGGCTACACCTTC.

The gene calls are TRBV7-9 and TRBJ1-2; possibly TRBD1 for D (5 bases). The CDR3 loop spans 17 amino acids. Germline assignment: CDR1 SEHNR and CDR2 FQNEAQ (reference sequence). V was pared by 1 base and J by 3 bases, with 18 bases between. CDR3 in DNA: TGTGCCAGCAGCTTAGACCACGGACGGGGGGTCGACTATGGCTACACCTTC. It specifies CASSLDHGRGVDYGYTF.

This clone was seen only a few times. The same CDR3 arises from other DNA sequences in this sample as well. This chain uses TRBV27 with TRBJ1-4; tentative D call: TRBD1 (5 bases). The CDR3 totals 15 residues. The V end was cut by 5 bases, the J end by 0 bases, with 10 bases between. From germline, CDR1 is MNHEY and CDR2 SMNVEV (reference sequence). This chain's CDR3 is CASSPGAATNEKLFF. The CDR3 DNA reads as TGTGCCAGCAGTCCCGGGGCAGCAACTAATGAAAAACTGTTTTTT.

J is TRBJ2-7 and V is TRBV7-2, with 9 bases matching TRBD1. The V and J ends lost 5 bases and 3 bases, in that order; junction bases with no gene match: 5. Germline V lookup: CDR1 SGHTA, CDR2 FQGNSA. This CDR3 has 14 amino acids. CDR3 coding DNA: TGTGCCAGCAGCGCATTGACAGGGGGCTACGAGCAGTACTTC. It is translated as CASSALTGGYEQYF. Full variable domain (missing parts from reference TRBV7-2 and TRBJ2-7): GAGVSQSPSNKVTEKGKDVELRCDPISGHTALYWYRQSLGQGLEFLIYFQGNSAPDKSGLPSDRFSAERTGGSVSTLTIQRTQQEDSAVYLCASSALTGGYEQYFGPGTRLTVT.

J is TRBJ2-7 and V is TRBV18; D is unclear. The CDR3 runs 10 residues. The germline V gene encodes CDR1 KGHSH and CDR2 LQKENI. V gave up 8 bases and J gave up 9 bases, with 11 bases separating them. The CDR3 reads CASPEHPQYF. In DNA form, the CDR3 reads TGTGCCAGCCCGGAACACCCGCAGTACTTC.